These T cell receptor beta chains were read from a single sample in a study of OX40 agonist ivuxolimab in advanced cancers. Sequenced by immunoSEQ multiplex PCR; TCRdb stores in-frame clones only, minus some. The data contain around 18,000 clones, approximately 83% of them seen just once; the ten biggest clones take up roughly an eighth. Sequencing used CD4+ or CD8+ T cells sorted from blood, obtained in a trial of the OX40 agonist ivuxolimab. The receptors stem from an adult with an advanced solid tumor such as melanoma, head and neck, liver or kidney cancer. CDR3s leave out the opening cysteine and the closing phenylalanine or tryptophan. Fields, in order: V gene, J gene, CDR3 protein.

TRBV18	TRBJ2-7	ASSLGLQGEQY
TRBV14	TRBJ1-4	ASSHGRQNQNEKLF
TRBV7-3	TRBJ1-1	ASSQVLNRWAENTEAF
TRBV28	TRBJ2-5	ASSSLAGGQETQY
TRBV5-1	TRBJ1-1	ASSLSPGGEVTEAF
TRBV11-2	TRBJ2-5	ASSPGRTSGSGETQY
TRBV15	TRBJ1-2	ATSRDRGRGSGYT
TRBV11-2	TRBJ1-3	ASSPFGGFSGNTIY
TRBV9	TRBJ1-2	ASSKTGVYGYT
TRBV11-2	TRBJ2-3	ASSDRDRVSY
TRBV28	TRBJ1-2	ASTSFYGYT
TRBV5-1	TRBJ2-7	ASSLGGAALEEQY
TRBV7-2	TRBJ1-6	ASSPPRSPLH
TRBV11-2	TRBJ2-5	ASSTRAGGETQY
TRBV25-1	TRBJ1-1	ASREAF
TRBV7-9	TRBJ2-3	ASSLRASGTDTQY
TRBV27	TRBJ2-1	ASSWGLRGDEQF
TRBV7-2	TRBJ2-7	ASSLPGDWSLGWY
TRBV9	TRBJ1-1	ASSAHSSMNTEAF
TRBV6-4	TRBJ2-1	ASSREGLAANEQF
TRBV29-1	TRBJ1-4	SVGLTGLMDEKLF
TRBV2	TRBJ1-1	ASRRTELNTEAF
TRBV7-8	TRBJ1-2	ASSPYLVGMGYT